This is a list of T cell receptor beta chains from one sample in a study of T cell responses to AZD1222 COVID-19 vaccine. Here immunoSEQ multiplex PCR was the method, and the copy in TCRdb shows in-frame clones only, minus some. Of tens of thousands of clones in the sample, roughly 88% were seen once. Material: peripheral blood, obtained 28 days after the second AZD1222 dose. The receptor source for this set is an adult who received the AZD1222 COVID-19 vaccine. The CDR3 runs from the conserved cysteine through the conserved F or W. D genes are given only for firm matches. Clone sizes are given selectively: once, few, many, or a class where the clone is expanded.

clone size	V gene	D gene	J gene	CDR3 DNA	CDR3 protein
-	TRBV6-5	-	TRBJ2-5	TGTGCCAGCAGTTACTCCGCAGGAGGGGGGAGAGAGACCCAGTACTTC	CASSYSAGGGRETQYF
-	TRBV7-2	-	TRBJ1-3	TGTGCCAGCAGCTTAGAGGGCAGGGCGGGAAACACCATATATTTT	CASSLEGRAGNTIYF
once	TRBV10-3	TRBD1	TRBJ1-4	TGTGCCATCAGTTTAGACAGGGGAGGCGAAAAACTGTTTTTT	CAISLDRGGEKLFF
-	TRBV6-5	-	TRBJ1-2	TGTGCCAGCACCCCGGCCGGGTCTAACTATGGCTACACCTTC	CASTPAGSNYGYTF
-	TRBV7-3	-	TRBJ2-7	TGTGCCAGCAGCTTATGGGGCGGTGAGGAGCAGTACTTC	CASSLWGGEEQYF
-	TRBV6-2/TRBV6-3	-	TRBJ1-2	TGTGCCAGCAGTTACATCGGGACCGCCTATGGCTACACCTTC	CASSYIGTAYGYTF
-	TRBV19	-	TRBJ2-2	TGTGCCAGTAGTATAGTAGGAACGTCGAGGAGCGGGGAGCTGTTTTTT	CASSIVGTSRSGELFF
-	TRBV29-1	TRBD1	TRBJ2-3	TGCAGCGTTGTGCAGGGGGGCACAGATACGCAGTATTTT	CSVVQGGTDTQYF
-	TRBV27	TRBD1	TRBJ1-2	TGTGCCAGCAGCTTAAGGACAACGACAGGGCGAGGGGGAGGCTACACCTTC	CASSLRTTTGRGGGYTF
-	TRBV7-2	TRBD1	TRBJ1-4	TGTGCCAGCAGCTTACAGGGGGCAGCTAATGAAAAACTGTTTTTT	CASSLQGAANEKLFF
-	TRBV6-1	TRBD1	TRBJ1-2	TGTGCCAGCAGTGATGGCTACCGGGACAGGGATGGCTACACCTTC	CASSDGYRDRDGYTF
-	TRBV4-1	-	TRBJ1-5	TGCGCCAGCAGCCCGGGCTCGAGCAATCAGCCCCAGCATTTT	CASSPGSSNQPQHF
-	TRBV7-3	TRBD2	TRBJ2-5	TGTGCCAGCAGCTCCCTAACTCCAGCGGGAGGGGGAGAGACCCAGTACTTC	CASSSLTPAGGGETQYF
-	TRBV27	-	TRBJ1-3	TGTGCCAGCAGTCACGTAGGGGGATACGGAAACACCATATATTTT	CASSHVGGYGNTIYF
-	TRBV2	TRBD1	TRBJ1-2	TGTGCCAGCAAGCAAGGGGGCGCGGGTGGCTACACCTTC	CASKQGGAGGYTF